Below, one T cell receptor (beta chain) is given with its context. The method was immunoSEQ multiplex PCR; TCRdb's version includes in-frame clones alone and lacks a portion of them. The sample shows 65,000 to 95,000 clones, around 87% of them seen only once. The record originates from a study of control samples from healthy donors and cancer patients. This receptor was identified in a man aged 45-60 years in good health. Sequences were obtained from blood.

The CDR3 bases are TGTGCCTGGAGGCGGGACAGGATCACTGAAGCTTTCTTT. It encodes CAWRRDRITEAFF. V gene TRBV30 combines with J gene TRBJ1-1, with 8 bases matching TRBD1. Germline V gene data show CDR1 as GTSNPN and CDR2 as SVGIG (reference sequence). Trimming at V came to 3 bases and at J to 4 bases, leaving 4 bases not matched to a gene. This CDR3 contains 13 residues.